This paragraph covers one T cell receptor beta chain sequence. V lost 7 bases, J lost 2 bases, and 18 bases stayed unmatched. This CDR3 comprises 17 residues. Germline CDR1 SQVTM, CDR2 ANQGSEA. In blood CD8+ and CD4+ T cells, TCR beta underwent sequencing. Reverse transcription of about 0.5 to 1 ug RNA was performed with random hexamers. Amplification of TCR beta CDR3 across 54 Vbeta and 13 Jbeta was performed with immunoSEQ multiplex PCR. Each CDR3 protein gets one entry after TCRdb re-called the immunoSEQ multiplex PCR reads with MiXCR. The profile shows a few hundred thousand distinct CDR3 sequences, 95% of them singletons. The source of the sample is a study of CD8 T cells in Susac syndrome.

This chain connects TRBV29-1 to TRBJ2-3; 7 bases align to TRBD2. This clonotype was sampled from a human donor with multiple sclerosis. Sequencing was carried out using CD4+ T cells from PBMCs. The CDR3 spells CSAASWEGGGPTDTQYF. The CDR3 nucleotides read TGCAGCGCAGCCTCGTGGGAGGGAGGAGGGCCCACAGATACGCAGTATTTT.